This TCR beta chain stems from a study of blood T cell repertoires in COVID-19. The trim removed 3 bases at V and 4 bases at J, leaving 9 bases unmatched. CDR3 length: 15 amino acids. Germline assignment: CDR1 LNHDA and CDR2 SQIVND (reference sequence). How the authors handled the data: How many nucleated cells were present was estimated from reference gene primer amplification. Data came from immunoSEQ multiplex PCR; TCRdb stores just in-frame clones and leaves some out. V, J and clone size derive from that table, while D and trimming were established from the DNA sequence. The top ten hold 8.1% of the sample, which has 110,000 or so clones, 84% seen once.

The chain uses TRBV19 and TRBJ2-7; 7 nucleotides line up with TRBD1. The material sequenced was peripheral blood. The receptor's source is a woman aged 35 to 49 with acute or convalescent COVID-19. CDR3 residues: CASSIDMTGSYEQYF. In DNA, the CDR3 is TGTGCCAGTAGTATCGACATGACAGGGTCGTACGAGCAGTACTTC.